These T cell receptor beta chains were read from a single sample in a study of T-cell reconstitution after alpha-beta-depleted transplantation in children. Via MiXCR, TCRdb re-called the PCR reads, giving one row per CDR3 protein. The table records about 290,000 distinct CDR3 sequences, 6% to 10% of them present only once. This sample comprised peripheral blood, obtained 360 days after TCRalphabeta/CD19-depleted stem cell transplant. These TCRs come from a female patient aged 2 to 10 who had a stem cell transplant for Fanconi anemia, so the T cells may come from the graft donor. CDR3s include the opening cysteine and the closing phenylalanine or tryptophan. Each record gives: CDR3 protein, CDR3 DNA, D gene, V gene, clone size, J gene. D genes are given only for firm matches. Clone size, where shown, is once, few, many, or a class for clones that have expanded.

CASSLHGQSQETQYF | TGTGCCAGCAGCTTACATGGCCAGTCTCAAGAGACCCAGTACTTC | - | TRBV11-2 | - | TRBJ2-5
CSVASGGYYNEQFF | TGCAGCGTCGCTAGCGGGGGGTACTACAATGAGCAGTTCTTC | TRBD2 | TRBV29-1 | many | TRBJ2-1
CASTQGNLYNEQFF | TGTGCCAGCACGCAGGGAAATTTGTACAATGAGCAGTTCTTC | - | TRBV27 | many | TRBJ2-1
CASSFIKGTGVDEQYF | TGTGCCAGCAGCTTTATTAAAGGGACAGGGGTCGACGAGCAGTACTTC | TRBD1 | TRBV7-9 | many | TRBJ2-7
CASCPTGVKEPQHF | TGTGCCAGTTGCCCGACAGGGGTGAAGGAGCCCCAGCATTTT | TRBD1 | TRBV19 | few | TRBJ1-5
CASSLATGVSGNTIYF | TGTGCCAGCAGCCTCGCGACAGGAGTCTCTGGAAACACCATATATTTT | - | TRBV7-9 | many | TRBJ1-3
CASSGGWGTYNEQFF | TGTGCCAGCAGTGGGGGCTGGGGGACTTACAATGAGCAGTTCTTC | - | TRBV2 | few | TRBJ2-1
CASSSDRGWGYTF | TGTGCCAGCAGTTCCGACAGGGGCTGGGGCTACACCTTC | TRBD1 | TRBV28 | many | TRBJ1-2
CASSIRLPSSTDTQYF | TGTGCCAGTAGTATTCGGCTACCCTCTAGCACAGATACGCAGTATTTT | - | TRBV19 | few | TRBJ2-3
CASSEGQDGYGYTF | TGCGCCAGCAGCGAAGGGCAGGACGGTTATGGCTACACCTTC | - | TRBV4-3 | many | TRBJ1-2
CASRGGTIYGYTF | TGTGCCAGCCGGGGGGGGACAATCTATGGCTACACCTTC | - | TRBV6-1 | - | TRBJ1-2
CASSQERTGYRETQYF | TGTGCCAGCAGCCAAGAGAGGACAGGGTACCGGGAGACCCAGTACTTC | TRBD1 | TRBV14 | few | TRBJ2-5
CASSVGAGGNQGTDTQYF | TGTGCCAGCAGCGTAGGAGCGGGAGGGAATCAAGGAACAGATACGCAGTATTTT | TRBD2 | TRBV9 | many | TRBJ2-3
CAWRLTDRGTPEAFF | TGTGCCTGGAGGTTAACGGACAGGGGAACACCTGAAGCTTTCTTT | TRBD1 | TRBV30 | few | TRBJ1-1
CASSLHPGTHGELFF | TGTGCCAGCAGCTTACATCCAGGGACTCACGGGGAGCTGTTTTTT | - | TRBV11-3 | few | TRBJ2-2
CSVDQLVSQETQYF | TGCAGCGTTGATCAACTAGTCTCCCAAGAGACCCAGTACTTC | - | TRBV29-1 | many | TRBJ2-5
CSADPAGQVSYGYTF | TGCAGTGCTGACCCAGCGGGACAGGTTTCTTATGGCTACACCTTC | TRBD1 | TRBV20-1 | - | TRBJ1-2
CATSLGWGELFF | TGTGCCACCAGCCTTGGGTGGGGGGAGCTGTTTTTT | - | TRBV15 | many | TRBJ2-2
CASSLDAGHGALHF | TGCGCCAGCAGCTTGGATGCAGGTCATGGAGCCCTCCACTTT | - | TRBV5-1 | many | TRBJ1-6
CASSQDRVGEQYF | TGTGCCAGCAGCCAAGACAGGGTCGGCGAGCAGTACTTC | - | TRBV3-1 | many | TRBJ2-7
CSARKDSGNTIYF | TGCAGTGCTAGAAAGGACTCTGGAAACACCATATATTTT | - | TRBV20-1 | many | TRBJ1-3
CASSLEGINTIYF | TGTGCCAGCAGCTTGGAAGGGATCAACACCATATATTTT | - | TRBV7-9 | few | TRBJ1-3
CSATSWDSSYEQYF | TGCAGTGCTACTTCCTGGGACAGCTCCTACGAGCAGTACTTC | TRBD1 | TRBV20-1 | many | TRBJ2-7
CASSYSWDRGSYGYTF | TGTGCCAGCAGTTACTCGTGGGACAGGGGGAGCTATGGCTACACCTTC | TRBD1 | TRBV6-5 | few | TRBJ1-2
CASSSTGGSAQHF | TGTGCCAGCAGTTCTACAGGGGGATCGGCCCAGCATTTT | TRBD1 | TRBV6-6 | many | TRBJ1-5
CASSRDHNYGYTF | TGTGCCAGCAGTCGGGACCACAACTATGGCTACACCTTC | - | TRBV6-1 | few | TRBJ1-2
CASSLSLKQYYGYTF | TGTGCCAGCAGCTTAAGTCTTAAACAGTACTATGGCTACACCTTC | - | TRBV7-9 | - | TRBJ1-2
CASSYYGGGPDTQYF | TGTGCCAGCAGCTACTACGGGGGGGGGCCGGATACGCAGTATTTT | TRBD2 | TRBV3-1 | few | TRBJ2-3
CASSPAGEDSPLHF | TGTGCCAGCTCACCTGCAGGGGAGGATTCACCCCTCCACTTT | - | TRBV18 | - | TRBJ1-6
CASSLFGLYGYTF | TGTGCCAGCAGCTTGTTCGGACTCTATGGCTACACCTTC | - | TRBV5-5 | few | TRBJ1-2
CASSPWAGPYEQYF | TGTGCCAGCAGCCCTTGGGCAGGGCCCTACGAGCAGTACTTC | - | TRBV11-2 | - | TRBJ2-7
CASSASGQPGNFF | TGCGCCAGCAGCGCCTCGGGACAGCCAGGAAATTTCTTT | TRBD1 | TRBV5-1 | many | TRBJ1-1
CASSLQPAYEQYF | TGTGCCAGCAGTCTACAGCCTGCCTACGAGCAGTACTTC | - | TRBV12-3/TRBV12-4 | few | TRBJ2-7
CASSLRSGQGFYEQYF | TGCGCCAGCAGCTTGAGATCGGGACAGGGATTCTACGAGCAGTACTTC | TRBD1 | TRBV5-1 | many | TRBJ2-7
CASSPRSTSKQFF | TGTGCCAGCTCACCACGGAGCACCAGTAAGCAGTTCTTC | - | TRBV18 | many | TRBJ2-1
CASSEPPKDTIYF | TGCGCCAGCAGTGAGCCCCCTAAGGACACCATATATTTT | - | TRBV10-2 | many | TRBJ1-3
CASRGTSGGFQETQYF | TGTGCCAGCAGAGGCACTAGCGGGGGTTTCCAAGAGACCCAGTACTTC | TRBD2 | TRBV2 | many | TRBJ2-5
CASSLHSSPLHF | TGTGCCAGCAGCCTTCACAGTTCACCCCTCCACTTT | - | TRBV13 | few | TRBJ1-6
CAISRQGATYEQYF | TGTGCCATCTCTCGACAGGGGGCTACCTACGAGCAGTACTTC | TRBD1 | TRBV6-2/TRBV6-3 | - | TRBJ2-7
CASSLTVPGELFF | TGTGCCAGCAGCTTAACAGTTCCCGGGGAGCTGTTTTTT | - | TRBV7-9 | many | TRBJ2-2
CASSQGQGEQDTQYF | TGTGCCAGCAGCCAAGGGCAGGGAGAACAAGATACGCAGTATTTT | - | TRBV4-2 | many | TRBJ2-3
CASSLLGMRTEAFF | TGTGCCAGCAGCTTACTAGGGATGAGGACTGAAGCTTTCTTT | - | TRBV7-3 | many | TRBJ1-1
CASSPWRSGDNEQFF | TGTGCCAGCAGTCCGTGGAGGTCTGGGGACAATGAGCAGTTCTTC | - | TRBV28 | many | TRBJ2-1
CASSLDTTITYNEQFF | TGTGCCAGCAGTTTGGATACAACCATCACGTACAATGAGCAGTTCTTC | - | TRBV28 | many | TRBJ2-1
CASSSTGAGEKLFF | TGTGCCAGCAGCTCCACAGGGGCGGGTGAAAAACTGTTTTTT | TRBD1 | TRBV28 | - | TRBJ1-4
CASSQGSYNEQFF | TGTGCCAGCAGCCAAGGCTCTTACAATGAGCAGTTCTTC | - | TRBV3-1 | many | TRBJ2-1
CASSNPGQGDYGYTF | TGTGCCAGCAGCAATCCGGGACAGGGGGACTATGGCTACACCTTC | TRBD1 | TRBV6-5 | - | TRBJ1-2
CASRSGGSDEQYF | TGTGCCAGCAGGTCGGGGGGCTCGGACGAGCAGTACTTC | - | TRBV6-2/TRBV6-3 | few | TRBJ2-7
CASSLVRRTRVGTGERFF | TGCGCCAGCAGCTTGGTTCGACGGACACGGGTTGGGACCGGGGAGCGGTTTTTT | - | TRBV5-1 | - | TRBJ2-2
CASSYSKGTNTEAFF | TGTGCCAGCAGTTACTCGAAGGGAACTAACACTGAAGCTTTCTTT | - | TRBV6-2/TRBV6-3 | - | TRBJ1-1
CASRFLRGQYNSPLHF | TGTGCCAGCAGATTTCTCCGGGGACAGTATAATTCACCCCTCCACTTT | TRBD1 | TRBV7-9 | - | TRBJ1-6
CASSPQNTGELFF | TGTGCCAGCAGCCCCCAAAACACCGGGGAGCTGTTTTTT | - | TRBV7-3 | many | TRBJ2-2
CASSPTAGGLYGYTF | TGTGCCAGCAGCCCTACTGCCGGGGGCTTATATGGCTACACCTTC | - | TRBV6-1 | - | TRBJ1-2
CSARDPRGTGELFF | TGCAGTGCTAGAGACCCTAGGGGCACCGGGGAGCTGTTTTTT | - | TRBV20-1 | many | TRBJ2-2
CASSQGDRGFDTEAFF | TGTGCCAGCAGCCAGGGTGACAGGGGGTTCGACACTGAAGCTTTCTTT | TRBD1 | TRBV4-2 | few | TRBJ1-1